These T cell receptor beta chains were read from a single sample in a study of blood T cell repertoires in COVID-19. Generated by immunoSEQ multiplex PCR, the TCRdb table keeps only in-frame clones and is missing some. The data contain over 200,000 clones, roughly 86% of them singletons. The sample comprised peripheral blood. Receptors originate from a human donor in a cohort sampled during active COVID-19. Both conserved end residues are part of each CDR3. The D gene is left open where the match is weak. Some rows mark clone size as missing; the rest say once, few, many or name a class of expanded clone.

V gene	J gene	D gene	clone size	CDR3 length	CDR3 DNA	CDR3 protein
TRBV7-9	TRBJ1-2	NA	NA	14	TGTGCCAGCAGCACCGGACAGAATAACTATGGCTACACCTTC	CASSTGQNNYGYTF
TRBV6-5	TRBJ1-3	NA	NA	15	TGTGCCAGCACTATGTCGGGGGTCTCTGGAAACACCATATATTTT	CASTMSGVSGNTIYF
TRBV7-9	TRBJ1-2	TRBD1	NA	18	TGTGCCAGCAGCTTATGGCAGGGGGCGATCGGGGAGAACTATGGCTACACCTTC	CASSLWQGAIGENYGYTF
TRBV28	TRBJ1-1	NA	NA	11	TGTGCCAGCAGCGGGGATAATGAAGCTTTCTTT	CASSGDNEAFF
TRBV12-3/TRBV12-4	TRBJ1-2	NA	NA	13	TGTGCCAGCAGTAGGGAGGGTAACTATGGCTACACCTTC	CASSREGNYGYTF
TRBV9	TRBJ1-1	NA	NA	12	TGTGCCAGCAGCGTATCGGGTACTGAAGCTTTCTTT	CASSVSGTEAFF
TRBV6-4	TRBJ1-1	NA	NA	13	TGTGCCAGCAGTGACTCGAGAACTAGGACGGCTTTCTTT	CASSDSRTRTAFF
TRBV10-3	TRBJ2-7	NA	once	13	TGTGCCATCAGTGAGCCCAAACCCAGGGAGCAGTACTTC	CAISEPKPREQYF
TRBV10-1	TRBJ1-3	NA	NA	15	TGCGCCAGCAGCTCTACCAGGGACTCTGGAAACACCATATATTTT	CASSSTRDSGNTIYF
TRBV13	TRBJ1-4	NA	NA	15	TGTGCCAGCAGCTTTTGGGCAGGACTTAATGAAAAACTGTTTTTT	CASSFWAGLNEKLFF
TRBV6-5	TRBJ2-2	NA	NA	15	TGTGCCAGCAGTATATTCCCAACGGGGACCGGGGAGCTGTTTTTT	CASSIFPTGTGELFF
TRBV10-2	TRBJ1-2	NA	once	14	TGCGCCAGCAGCCTAACAGGGAAAGACGGTGGCTACACCTTC	CASSLTGKDGGYTF
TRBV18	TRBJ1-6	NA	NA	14	TGTGCCAGCTCACCTAGGGACACTAATTCACCCCTCCACTTT	CASSPRDTNSPLHF
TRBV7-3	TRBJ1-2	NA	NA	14	TGTGCCAGCAGCTTAAATGCTGGGGCGGGGGGCTACACCTTC	CASSLNAGAGGYTF
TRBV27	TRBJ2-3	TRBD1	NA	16	TGTGCCAGCAGTTTATTGGGACAGGGGGGTGGAAATACGCAGTATTTT	CASSLLGQGGGNTQYF
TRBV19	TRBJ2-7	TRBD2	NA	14	TGTGCCAGTAGTAGAGAGGGACTAGTTTACGAGCAGTACTTC	CASSREGLVYEQYF
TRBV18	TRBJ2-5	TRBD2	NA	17	TGTGCCAGCTCACCTTGGGGAGCGGGGGGCCTCCAAGAGACCCAGTACTTC	CASSPWGAGGLQETQYF
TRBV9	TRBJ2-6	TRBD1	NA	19	TGTGCCAGCAGCGTAGAGCCTCGGACAGGGACCGCTGGGGCCAACGTCCTGACTTTC	CASSVEPRTGTAGANVLTF
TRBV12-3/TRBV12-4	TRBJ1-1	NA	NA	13	TGTGCCAGCAGTTTATTAGTGGACACTGAAGCTTTCTTT	CASSLLVDTEAFF
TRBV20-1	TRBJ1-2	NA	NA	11	TGCAGTGCGATAGTACGCTATGGCTACACCTTC	CSAIVRYGYTF
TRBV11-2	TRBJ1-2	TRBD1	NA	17	TGTGCCAGCAGCTCGAACACTATGACAGGGAGAAAGTACGGCTACACCTTC	CASSSNTMTGRKYGYTF
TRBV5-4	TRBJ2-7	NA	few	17	TGTGCCAGCAGCCGTACAACGGACGGCAGGGGAACGTACGAGCAGTACTTC	CASSRTTDGRGTYEQYF
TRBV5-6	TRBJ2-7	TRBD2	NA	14	TGTGCCAGCAGCCCAACTAGCGTTTCCTACGAGCAGTACTTC	CASSPTSVSYEQYF
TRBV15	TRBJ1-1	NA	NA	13	TGTGCCACCAGCAGGACAGCCAGTCAAGTAGCTTTCTTT	CATSRTASQVAFF
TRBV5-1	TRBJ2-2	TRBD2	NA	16	TGCGCCAGCAGCTTGGCCGGGACTAGTGGCACCGGGGAGCTGTTTTTT	CASSLAGTSGTGELFF
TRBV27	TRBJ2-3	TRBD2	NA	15	TGTGCCAGCACCGGACTAGCGGGAGGAACAGATACGCAGTATTTT	CASTGLAGGTDTQYF
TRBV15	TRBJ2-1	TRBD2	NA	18	TGTGCCACCAGCAGGGGACCGAGGACTAGCAGATCCTACAATGAGCAGTTCTTC	CATSRGPRTSRSYNEQFF
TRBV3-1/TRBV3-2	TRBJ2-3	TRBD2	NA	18	TGTGCCAGCAGCCTGCTAACCGGGACTAGCGGGAGGTTGAATACGCAGTATTTT	CASSLLTGTSGRLNTQYF
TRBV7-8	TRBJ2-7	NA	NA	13	TGTGCCAGCAGCTGGGCAGTTTCCTACGAGCAGTACTTC	CASSWAVSYEQYF
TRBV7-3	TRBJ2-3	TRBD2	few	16	TGTGCCAGCAGCTCCCGACTAGCGGGAGGGACAGATACGCAGTATTTT	CASSSRLAGGTDTQYF
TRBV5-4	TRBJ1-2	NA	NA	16	TGTGCCAGCAGCTTCAATTGGTTTGCCTCGAGCCATGGCTACACCTTC	CASSFNWFASSHGYTF
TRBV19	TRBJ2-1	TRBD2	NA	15	TGTGCCAGTAGGGCCGGGACTAGCGTTTACAATGAGCAGTTCTTC	CASRAGTSVYNEQFF
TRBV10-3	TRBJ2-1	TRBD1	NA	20	TGTGCCATCACCGTGGCTGGACAGGGCACGGGCTTGAGCTCCTACAATGAGCAGTTCTTC	CAITVAGQGTGLSSYNEQFF
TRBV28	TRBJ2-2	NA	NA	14	TGTGCCAGCAGTTTTCAGGGGAGTACCGGGGAGCTGTTTTTT	CASSFQGSTGELFF
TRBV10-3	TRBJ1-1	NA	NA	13	TGTGCCATCGGGGTCAGGGCGAACACTGAAGCTTTCTTT	CAIGVRANTEAFF
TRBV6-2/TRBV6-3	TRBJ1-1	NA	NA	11	TGTGCCAGCAGTGAGTACACTGAAGCTTTCTTT	CASSEYTEAFF
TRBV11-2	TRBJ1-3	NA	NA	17	TGTGCCAGCAGCTTAGATAGAGTTGAGAGCTCTGGAAACACCATATATTTT	CASSLDRVESSGNTIYF
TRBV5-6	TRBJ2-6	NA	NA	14	TGTGCCAGCAGCTTGGGAGGGCAGACCAACGTCCTGACTTTC	CASSLGGQTNVLTF
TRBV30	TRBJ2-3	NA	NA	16	TGTGCCTGGAGTGTACGCGGGACGGGCATCACAGATACGCAGTATTTT	CAWSVRGTGITDTQYF
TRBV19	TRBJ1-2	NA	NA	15	TGTGCCAGTAGTATACAACAGGCGGCTAACTATGGCTACACCTTC	CASSIQQAANYGYTF
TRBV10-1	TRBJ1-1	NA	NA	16	TGCGCCAGCAGCGCATCAGGGTCGGTATGGGAAGCTGAAGCTTTCTTT	CASSASGSVWEAEAFF
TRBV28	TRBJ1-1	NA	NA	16	TGTGCCAGCAGAACCTCAGGGTGGGGTCGTCGCACTGAAGCTTTCTTT	CASRTSGWGRRTEAFF